This TCR beta chain was identified in a study of T cell repertoires in cytomegalovirus infection. Comments on this clonotype: As yet, its antigen is unknown.

The study's findings and limits: It was HLA-C-restricted CMV-specific TCR beta clonotypes that dominated the response ex vivo.

TCRdb analysed the reads with MiXCR anew, one entry per CDR3 protein. Of around 530,000 distinct CDR3 sequences listed, about 30% were seen once; the top ten hold under 15%. The sequence derives from a human donor in good health (CMV status not recorded). Some clones in this sample may be carry-over from other donors' samples. The sample comprised PBMCs.

The CDR3 loop reads CASSLAELGQGYEQYF. CDR3 nucleotides: TGTGCCAGCAGCTTAGCTGAATTGGGACAGGGGTACGAGCAGTACTTC. The chain is built from TRBV7-2 and TRBJ2-7, with 10 positions matching TRBD1. The CDR3 spans 16 residues. CDR1 and CDR2 (germline): SGHTA, FQGNSA. V was clipped by 0 bases and J by 4 bases; unmatched bases: 6.